What follows are 21 T cell receptor beta chains derived from one specimen sequenced in a study of blood T cell repertoires in COVID-19. Profiled with immunoSEQ multiplex PCR; TCRdb holds only in-frame clones, not every one. This sample has some 140,000 clones; just under 85% occur once, and the top ten carry roughly 29%. Source material: peripheral blood. The receptors were sampled from an older woman with acute or convalescent COVID-19.

This sequence joins TRBV18 and TRBJ1-1; TRBD1 is a possible D gene (5 bases). This CDR3 contains 17 residues. The V gene lost 2 bases and the J gene lost 0 bases, with 16 bases spanning the gap. The V gene's germline CDR1 is KGHSH and CDR2 LQKENI. DNA for the CDR3: TGTGCCAGCTCACCAGTCGTACGTAAGACAGTGAACACTGAAGCTTTCTTT. Protein product: CASSPVVRKTVNTEAFF.

The gene calls are TRBV18 and TRBJ2-1; 9 bases match TRBD1. V trimming: 0 bases; J trimming: 6 bases; junction bases outside the gene matches: 6. CDR1 and CDR2 (germline): KGHSH, LQKENI. The CDR3 is 16 amino acids. CDR3 DNA sequence: TGTGCCAGCTCACCACCCGACAGGGGGGGAATCAATGAGCAGTTCTTC. This codes for CASSPPDRGGINEQFF.

The chain combines TRBV5-1 with TRBJ2-2; 8 bases match TRBD1. Germline V gene sequence: CDR1 SGHRS, CDR2 YFSETQ. The CDR3 spans 15 residues. With 3 bases clipped from V and 1 base from J, the junction kept 2 bases outside the gene matches. CDR3 nucleotide sequence: TGCGCCAGCAGCTACGGGACAGGGAACACCGGGGAGCTGTTTTTT. It translates to CASSYGTGNTGELFF. The whole variable domain, filled in from reference TRBV5-1 and TRBJ2-2, reads KAGVTQTPRYLIKTRGQQVTLSCSPISGHRSVSWYQQTPGQGLQFLFEYFSETQRNKGNFPGRFSGRQFSNSRSEMNVSTLELGDSALYLCASSYGTGNTGELFFGEGSRLTVL.

The chain combines TRBV5-1 with TRBJ1-1; the D gene is possibly TRBD1 (5 bases). The germline V and J ends were trimmed by 1 base and 4 bases, with 11 bases remaining between them. The germline CDR1 and CDR2 sequences are SGHRS and YFSETQ. There are 14 residues in the CDR3. CDR3 nucleotides: TGCGCCAGCAGCTTGTCAGGGATCGGCACTGAAGCTTTCTTT. Its translation is CASSLSGIGTEAFF.

The CDR3 DNA is TGTGCCAGCAGTGAAATGGGCGGGCAGTTCAATCAGCCCCAGCATTTT. It codes for CASSEMGGQFNQPQHF. The V call is TRBV6-1, the J call TRBJ1-5; no clear D. Trimming removed 2 bases at V and 3 bases at J, with 14 bases between. This CDR3 spans 16 amino acids. Germline CDR1 reads MNHNS; CDR2 reads SASEGT.

A few counts support this clone. The chain links TRBV3-1 (or the pseudogene TRBV3-2) to TRBJ2-6; 8 bases fit TRBD1. With 4 bases clipped from V and 2 bases from J, the junction kept 10 bases outside the gene matches. Germline V gene data show CDR1 as LGHDT and CDR2 as YNNKEL (reference sequence). CDR3 length equals 18 residues. CDR3 bases: TGTGCCAGCAGCCCAATAGGACAGGGAACTGCTGGGGCCAACGTCCTGACTTTC. This gives the protein CASSPIGQGTAGANVLTF.

This clone appeared once. The rearrangement uses TRBV12-3 or TRBV12-4 and TRBJ1-2; D unresolved. The CDR3 is 12 amino acids. Trimming stripped 2 bases from V and 8 bases from J, with 9 bases between. In DNA form, the CDR3 reads TGTGCCAGCAGTTTACGACCGGGAGGCTACACCTTC. Its translation: CASSLRPGGYTF.

This clone was observed a handful of times. The chain joins TRBV6-1 to TRBJ1-1, with 8 bases that match TRBD1. The V and J ends lost 3 bases and 6 bases, in that order; junction bases with no gene match: 3. Germline CDR1 MNHNS, CDR2 SASEGT. The CDR3 is 13 amino acids. CDR3: CASSDRQGSEAFF. For the CDR3, the DNA is TGTGCCAGCAGTGATCGACAGGGGTCTGAAGCTTTCTTT.

The V and J genes are TRBV20-1 and TRBJ1-3, with D perhaps matching TRBD1 (5 bases). This CDR3 has 14 amino acids. The germline gives CDR1 DFQATT, CDR2 SNEGSKA (reference sequence). Trimming took 3 bases from V and 4 from J, leaving 13 bases between them. The CDR3 loop reads CSASDSRAGNTIYF. The CDR3 DNA is TGCAGTGCTAGTGACTCCAGGGCGGGAAACACCATATATTTT.

This clone was seen a single time. The V call is TRBV2, the J call TRBJ2-5; D is perhaps TRBD1 (5 bases). Germline CDR1 SNHLY, CDR2 FYNNEI. This CDR3 spans 13 amino acids. Deletions cut 4 bases from V and 2 bases from J, with 8 bases between. The CDR3 bases are TGTGCCAGCAGTGGTCGACAGCAAGAGACCCAGTACTTC. It translates to CASSGRQQETQYF.

V is TRBV3-1 (or the pseudogene TRBV3-2) and J is TRBJ1-6; unclear D gene. With 1 base removed from V and 11 bases from J, the gap between germline ends came to 12 bases. The CDR3 contains 14 residues. Germline lookup yields CDR1 LGHDT and CDR2 YNNKEL (reference sequence). DNA of the CDR3: TGTGCCAGCAGCCAAGGAAGAGGGCTCACACCCCTCCACTTT. Translated, it gives CASSQGRGLTPLHF.

This chain uses TRBV11-2 with TRBJ1-2, with TRBD1 identical over 7 bases. Trimming removed 1 base from V and 5 bases from J; junction bases left unmatched: 4. Germline V gene data show CDR1 as SGHAT and CDR2 as FQNNGV. CDR3 length: 14 amino acids. The CDR3 loop is CASSLGDSIYGYTF. The CDR3 DNA reads TGTGCCAGCAGCTTAGGGGACAGTATTTATGGCTACACCTTC. Together with reference TRBV11-2 and TRBJ1-2, the CDR3 gives the full variable domain: EAGVAQSPRYKIIEKRQSVAFWCNPISGHATLYWYQQILGQGPKLLIQFQNNGVVDDSQLPKDRFSAERLKGVDSTLKIQPAKLEDSAVYLCASSLGDSIYGYTFGSGTRLTVV.

A remark on this clone: Distinct nucleotide sequences in the sample also encode this CDR3. The J gene is TRBJ1-1, the V gene TRBV20-1; a weak D match, TRBD1 (5 bases). V was pared by 6 bases and J by 5 bases, with 10 bases between. Germline loops: CDR1 DFQATT, CDR2 SNEGSKA (reference sequence). The CDR3 loop spans 11 amino acids. CDR3 DNA sequence: TGCAGTGCCAGGGTACGAACTGAAGCTTTCTTT. This gives the protein CSARVRTEAFF.

The chain is built from TRBV19 and TRBJ1-4, with D possibly TRBD1 on 6 matching bases. The ends were cut back, 7 bases at V and 3 bases at J, with 15 bases in the middle. The germline V gene has CDR1 LNHDA and CDR2 SQIVND (reference sequence). This CDR3 comprises 15 residues. The CDR3: CASTTQGMANEKLFF. DNA for the CDR3: TGTGCCAGTACGACGCAGGGGATGGCTAATGAAAAACTGTTTTTT.

This clone turned up a few times. V is TRBV19 and J is TRBJ1-1; 9 bases map to TRBD1. Germline V lookup: CDR1 LNHDA, CDR2 SQIVND (reference sequence). Germline trimming cut 8 bases from V and 2 bases from J; bases unmatched to any gene: 3. The CDR3 consists of 13 residues. The CDR3: CASQTGGNTEAFF. CDR3 nucleotide sequence: TGTGCCAGTCAAACAGGGGGCAACACTGAAGCTTTCTTT.

This clone was picked up one time. V is TRBV11-2 and J is TRBJ1-1, with TRBD1 as a possible D gene (5 bases). Germline CDR1 is SGHAT and CDR2 is FQNNGV. V lost 6 bases, J lost 0 bases, and 14 bases lay in between. The CDR3 length is 15 residues. The CDR3 region has the DNA TGTGCCAGCAGTCCTATTGACAGAATGAACACTGAAGCTTTCTTT. Protein sequence: CASSPIDRMNTEAFF.

This clone has only a few counts. This sequence joins TRBV24-1 and TRBJ2-1; 7 bases fit TRBD2. V trimming: 3 bases; J trimming: 6 bases; junction bases outside the gene matches: 7. The length of the CDR3 is 15 residues. Per germline, CDR1 KGHDR and CDR2 SFDVKD. CDR3 sequence reads: CATSDPRTSSNEQFF. The CDR3 DNA sequence: TGTGCCACCAGTGATCCAAGGACTAGTTCCAATGAGCAGTTCTTC.

V and J are TRBV27 and TRBJ2-7; perhaps TRBD1 as D (6 bases). The CDR3 totals 15 residues. V gave up 5 bases and J gave up 3 bases, with 17 bases separating them. Germline V lookup: CDR1 MNHEY, CDR2 SMNVEV (reference sequence). Written as DNA, the CDR3 is TGTGCCAGCAGTATCTCGGGACACCCTTTCTACGAGCAGTACTTC. Its protein product is CASSISGHPFYEQYF.

CDR3 coding DNA: TGTGCCAGCAGCTTGGTTTCGCTAGCGGGGGTTACAGATACGCAGTATTTT. It yields the protein CASSLVSLAGVTDTQYF. The V gene is TRBV5-6, the J gene TRBJ2-3; 10 bases match TRBD2. The V segment lost 0 bases and the J segment 3 bases; nucleotides outside the gene matches: 7. Per the germline V gene, CDR1 is SGHDT and CDR2 is YYEEEE. The CDR3 runs to 17 residues.

The chain joins TRBV11-2 to TRBJ1-2, with 7 bases fitting TRBD1. Germline lookup yields CDR1 SGHAT and CDR2 FQNNGV. Trimming cost V 5 bases and J 4 bases; bases outside gene matches: 7. This CDR3 spans 14 amino acids. CDR3 in amino acids: CASSPRQGLYGYTF. CDR3 DNA sequence: TGTGCCAGCAGCCCTCGACAGGGTCTCTATGGCTACACCTTC.

This clone was observed a few times. This chain connects TRBV10-2 to TRBJ2-7; no definite D call. Germline CDR1 and CDR2: WSHSY and SAAADI. Trimming shortened V by 6 bases and J by 1 base, and 7 bases separated the two germline ends. There are 12 residues in the CDR3. The CDR3 DNA sequence: TGCGCCAGCAGAGCACCGTCCTACGAGCAGTACTTC. This encodes CASRAPSYEQYF.